The sequence of this T cell receptor (beta chain) was determined in a study of T-cell memory formation after mild COVID-19 (dated by TCRdb to the early 2020s). About the study as a whole: Most TCR sequence clusters were specific to one of the two donors. T-cell clones expanding and contracting after mild COVID-19 in a couple of donors were tracked by longitudinal TCRalpha and TCRbeta repertoire sequencing. The cohort was made up of two young adult volunteers, one female and one male, who were previously healthy.

Details on this clonotype: Its antigen is unknown. No much larger clone exists at a distance of one base, and base qualities are not known.

Including the terminal cysteine and phenylalanine, the CDR3 comprises 16 residues. Only CDR3 DNA remains: 48 bases, in frame from the first base. Looking up the germline V gene yields CDR1 SGHAT and CDR2 FQNNGV. V drops 1 base and J drops 5 bases, leaving 15 bases in between. What the authors observed across the whole study: The study included only two mild cases, and larger cohorts that include severe cases with pre-infection samples were judged to be necessary. Clones that contracted from day 15 to 85 showed balanced CD4/CD8 phenotypes, whereas a second wave of clones that expanded from day 15 to 37 leaned towards CD4+. The second-wave clones that peaked on day 37 were not confirmed to be SARS-CoV-2 specific. Some responding clones were detected in pre-infection memory, which suggested that pre-existing cross-reactive memory T cells had joined the SARS-CoV-2 response. Contracting CD4+ clones were found mainly in CM and EM memory subsets, while CD8+ clones were enriched in EMRA.

PBMCs were isolated by Ficoll-Paque density gradient centrifugation. Sequencing instrument: Illumina NovaSeq 6000. cDNA libraries for TCRalpha and TCRbeta were prepared by 5'RACE using constant-segment primers, with sample barcodes and unique molecular identifiers added. Trizol reagent was used to extract RNA from every sample. Amplification of the libraries took two PCR steps, and the second step added a second sample barcode plus Illumina TruSeq adapters. The libraries were sequenced on an Illumina NovaSeq using 2 x 150 bp paired-end reads. The study's own analysis went as follows. Demultiplexing of reads and collapsing into UMI-guided consensus sequences were performed with migec v1.2.7. Using mixcr v2.1.11, the UMI consensuses were aligned to TRA and TRB V and J templates and assembled into clonotypes. Expanded or contracted clonotypes were those called significant by both edgeR and NoisET, with noise models trained on biological replicates. For edgeR calls, a false discovery rate-adjusted p below 0.01 and a log2 fold-change threshold of 1 were applied. As an exploratory analysis of dynamics, max-normalized trajectories of the 1000 most abundant clonotypes were examined by PCA with hierarchical clustering. Separately sequenced CD4+ and CD8+ repertoires were used to assign the CD4 or CD8 phenotype of responding clones. TCRdb ran its own pipeline on the public reads, namely fastp trimming at Q25 and MiXCR clone calling, and kept in-frame beta chains. Rows matching on CDR3 protein sequence are summarized as one entry with the most common DNA and genes. The V and J calls, along with clone size, are taken from TCRdb and not from the paper's own processing. The sample has around 100,000 distinct CDR3 sequences on record, 22% of them singletons. The leading ten clones occupy approximately 41% of the sample.

The sequencing sample was made of PBMCs or a T cell subset sorted from them (not recorded which). This sequence was found in a man between 18 and 35 years old who had mild COVID-19 (a few samples of this study predate the infection). The sample titles of this study are shuffled in the database, so cell type and time point are left out; the donor was told from shared clones. The chain uses TRBV11-2 and TRBJ2-1, with no confident D gene call. The DNA sequence is given as TGTGCCAGCAGCTTAGTAGGCCTGTCCGCGAACAATGAGCAGTTCTTC. Translation gives CASSLVGLSANNEQFF. The full variable domain, with segments outside the CDR3 supplied by the reference TRBV11-2 and TRBJ2-1 proteins, appears as EAGVAQSPRYKIIEKRQSVAFWCNPISGHATLYWYQQILGQGPKLLIQFQNNGVVDDSQLPKDRFSAERLKGVDSTLKIQPAKLEDSAVYLCASSLVGLSANNEQFFGPGTRLTVL.